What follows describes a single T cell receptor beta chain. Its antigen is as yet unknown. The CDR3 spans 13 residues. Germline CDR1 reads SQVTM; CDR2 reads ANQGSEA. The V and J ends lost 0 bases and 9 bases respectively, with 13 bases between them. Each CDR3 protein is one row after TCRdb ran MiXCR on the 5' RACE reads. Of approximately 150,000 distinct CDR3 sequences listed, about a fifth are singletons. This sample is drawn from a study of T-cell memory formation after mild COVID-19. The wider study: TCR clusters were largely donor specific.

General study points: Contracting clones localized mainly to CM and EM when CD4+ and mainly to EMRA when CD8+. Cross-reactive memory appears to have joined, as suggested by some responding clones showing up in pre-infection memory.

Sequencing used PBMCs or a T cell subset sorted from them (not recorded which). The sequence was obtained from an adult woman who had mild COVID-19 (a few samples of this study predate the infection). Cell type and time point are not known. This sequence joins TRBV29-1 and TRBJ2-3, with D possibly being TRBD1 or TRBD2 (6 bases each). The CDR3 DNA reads TGCAGCGTTGAAGATCATTGGGGGGCCACGCAGTATTTT. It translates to CSVEDHWGATQYF.